The clone carrying this T cell receptor (beta chain) was counted only a few times. What it binds is unknown. V shed 0 bases and J 0 bases; nucleotides not matched to a gene: 11. This CDR3 region has 18 residues. Germline CDR1 reads DFQATT; CDR2 reads SNEGSKA (reference sequence). This specimen comes from a study of identical twins. Broader study findings: Twin pairs had excess sharing that was weaker in beta out-of-frame sequences. Fewer insertions marked abundant cord blood beta clonotypes; young adult naive trended weakly, memory not at all.

Every sampled donor was Caucasian and healthy. Template switching created a universal primer site, and the cDNA included unique molecular identifiers. MiXCR, run by TCRdb on the 5' RACE reads, gives a single entry per CDR3 protein. The data show 1.5 million to 2 million distinct CDR3 sequences, with under 35% seen just once and 0.25% to 0.3% held by the top ten. This chain links TRBV20-1 with TRBJ2-1; 7 positions agree with TRBD2. This receptor was identified in a newborn girl in good health. Source material: cord blood. CDR3 region: CSARDEAGAIPSYNEQFF. The CDR3 coding sequence is TGCAGTGCTAGAGATGAGGCGGGAGCGATACCCTCCTACAATGAGCAGTTCTTC.